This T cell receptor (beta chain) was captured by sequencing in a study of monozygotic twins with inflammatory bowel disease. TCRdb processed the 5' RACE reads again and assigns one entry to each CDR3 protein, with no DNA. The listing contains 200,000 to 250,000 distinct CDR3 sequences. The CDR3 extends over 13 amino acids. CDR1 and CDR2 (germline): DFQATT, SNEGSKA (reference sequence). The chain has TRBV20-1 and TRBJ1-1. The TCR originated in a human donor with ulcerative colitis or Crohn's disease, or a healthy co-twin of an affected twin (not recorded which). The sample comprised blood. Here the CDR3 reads CSVPKRAYTEAFF.